The source of this TCR beta chain is a study of Tregs in tolerant kidney transplant recipients (dated by TCRdb to 2018 to 2020). Notes on the research overall: Before combined kidney and bone marrow transplantation, this study identified donor-specific regulatory T cells using TCRbeta sequencing and then followed those same cells after transplant. TCRbeta repertoire sequencing was used in 3 healthy controls to compare several methods for expanding Tregs specific for an allogeneic donor.

For TCRbeta CDR3 sequencing, genomic DNA from the sorted cells was extracted using the QIAGEN DNeasy Blood and Tissue Kit. High-throughput TCRbeta CDR3 sequencing was carried out commercially through immunoSEQ, with PCR amplification with bias correction and internal controls included. The paper's processing steps were these. Unique productive TCRbeta sequences were defined by CDR3 nucleotide sequence where primers matched, and otherwise by CDR3 amino acid sequence together with Vbeta and Jbeta genes. Sorting error was corrected by removing sequences shared between sorted populations at a frequency ratio of 2:1 or less, and the remaining shared sequences were assigned to the higher population. A sequence was defined as donor-reactive if the sequence was expanded at least 5-fold in CFSE-low cells compared with unstimulated cells and had a frequency of at least 0.01% in CFSE-low cells. Jensen-Shannon divergence, calculated on the top 100 TCRbeta sequences ranked by frequency, was used to quantify repertoire divergence. For any sample with multiple sequencing runs, sorting error was corrected in each run separately before the runs were pooled. In its TCRdb copy, this immuneACCESS table keeps in-frame sequences only and misses some clones. Where compared with another copy, unresolved V genes explain less than half of these, and the others have no known cause. V, J and clone size derive from that table, while D and trimming were established from the DNA sequence. Within this sample are just over 15,000 clones, with 85% to 95% of them counted one time only. Of the sample, 10% to 15% falls within the top ten clones.

V drops 5 bases and J drops 7 bases, leaving 26 bases in between. The germline V gene (reference sequence) provides CDR1 LNHDA and CDR2 SQIVND. Reading from cysteine to phenylalanine, the CDR3 counts 18 amino acids. Only the CDR3 DNA stays, 54 bases, in frame from base 1. Points the paper makes about the study in general: The study was constrained by small patient numbers, and validation of the findings is required in larger populations and under other immunosuppression protocols. Biological reproducibility was not examined directly, but technical replication error appeared to be minimal. Expanding Tregs with activated donor B cells appeared to identify the most biologically relevant and donor-specific TCRbeta repertoire.

Details on this clone: It lacks a known antigen. No much larger clone is present one base from it, and per-base qualities are unavailable.

Unstimulated Tregs (CD4+CD25+CD127-), CD4+ non-Tregs (CD4+CD25-), CD4 and CD8 cells were FACS-sorted from thawed PBMCs. Blood from healthy controls was obtained either from healthy volunteers or as purchased buffy coats. Healthy control blood was processed by Ficoll density gradient to PBMCs and cryopreserved; patient PBMCs were collected before and after transplant. Sequencing was done on a sample of CD8+ T cells from blood. The chain joins TRBV19 to TRBJ2-2; the best D guess is TRBD2, with 5 bases matching. This clonotype was obtained from a human donor in good health. The DNA reads as follows: TGTGCCAGTAGTTCCCCTTACGGGGAAAGGTCACCGAGCGGGGAGCTGTTTTTT. This is translated as CASSSPYGERSPSGELFF. Here the CDR3 is joined to the reference TRBV19 and TRBJ2-2 genes, and the full variable domain is: DGGITQSPKYLFRKEGQNVTLSCEQNLNHDAMYWYRQDPGQGLRLIYYSQIVNDFQKGDIAEGYSVSREKKESFPLTVTSAQKNPTAFYLCASSSPYGERSPSGELFFGEGSRLTVL.